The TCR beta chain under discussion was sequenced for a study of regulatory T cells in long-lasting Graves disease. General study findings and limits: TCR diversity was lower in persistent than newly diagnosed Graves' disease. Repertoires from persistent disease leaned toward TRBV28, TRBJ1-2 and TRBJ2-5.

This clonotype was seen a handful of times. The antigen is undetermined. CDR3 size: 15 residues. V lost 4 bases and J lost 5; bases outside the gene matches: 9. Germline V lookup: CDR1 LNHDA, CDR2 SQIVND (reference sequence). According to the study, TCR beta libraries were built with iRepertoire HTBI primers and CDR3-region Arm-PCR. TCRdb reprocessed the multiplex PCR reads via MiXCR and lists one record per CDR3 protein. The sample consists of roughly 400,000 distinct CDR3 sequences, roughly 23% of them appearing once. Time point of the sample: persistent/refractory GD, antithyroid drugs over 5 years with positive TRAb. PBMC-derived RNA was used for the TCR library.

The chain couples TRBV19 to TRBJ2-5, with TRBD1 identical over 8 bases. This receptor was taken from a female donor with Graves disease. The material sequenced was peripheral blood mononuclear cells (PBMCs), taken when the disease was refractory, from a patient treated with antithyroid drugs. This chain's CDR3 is CASSTRGQAGETQYF. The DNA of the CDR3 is TGTGCCAGTAGTACTCGGGGACAGGCTGGGGAGACCCAGTACTTC.